A selection of T cell receptor beta chains follows, all from one sample in a study of blood T cells in healthy people across ages. MiXCR, run by TCRdb on the 5' RACE reads, gives a single entry per CDR3 protein. The sample shows 1.5 million to 2 million distinct CDR3 sequences, roughly 49% of them seen only once. Sequenced sample: blood. These receptors were collected from a woman aged 40 to 55 in good health. Each CDR3 is given with its conserved first and last residue. The D gene is left open where the match is weak. Size values are once, few and many counts, or a class for expanded clones, and some rows have none.

>TRBJ2-3|TRBV11-2|-|-
CASSYDHSTDTQYF
TGTGCCAGCAGCTACGACCACAGCACAGATACGCAGTATTTT
>TRBJ1-5|TRBV6-6|-|-
CASSYPTGKEPQHF
TGTGCCAGCAGTTATCCGACGGGTAAAGAGCCCCAGCATTTT
>TRBJ1-6|TRBV28|few|-
CASRGQNYNSPLHF
TGTGCCAGCCGAGGACAGAACTATAATTCACCCCTCCACTTT
>TRBJ2-1|TRBV7-9|few|-
CASSFQLASYNEQFF
TGTGCCAGCAGCTTCCAGCTGGCCTCCTACAATGAGCAGTTCTTC
>TRBJ2-2|TRBV20-1|few|TRBD1
CSARVDPHRGTGELFF
TGCAGTGCTAGAGTAGACCCCCACAGGGGGACCGGGGAGCTGTTTTTT
>TRBJ2-7|TRBV4-2|-|TRBD1
CASSRRGQLSYEQYF
TGTGCCAGCAGCCGCAGGGGGCAGTTAAGCTACGAGCAGTACTTC
>TRBJ2-1|TRBV20-1|-|-
CSAPVGRRDEQFF
TGCAGTGCTCCGGTCGGGAGAAGGGATGAGCAGTTCTTC
>TRBJ2-5|TRBV5-1|few|-
CASSYRPSTDQETQYF
TGCGCCAGCAGTTATAGGCCCTCCACCGATCAAGAGACCCAGTACTTC
>TRBJ2-1|TRBV9|-|-
CASSARHSGDNEQFF
TGTGCCAGCAGCGCCCGACACAGCGGCGACAATGAGCAGTTCTTC
>TRBJ2-3|TRBV10-2|few|TRBD2
CASRAGVPTDTQYF
TGCGCCAGCAGGGCGGGGGTCCCCACAGATACGCAGTATTTT
>TRBJ2-5|TRBV27|-|-
CASRSRGLQETQYF
TGTGCCAGCCGAAGCCGAGGGCTTCAAGAGACCCAGTACTTC
>TRBJ2-3|TRBV20-1|-|TRBD2
CSARGLSGGLDTQYF
TGCAGTGCTAGAGGGCTGTCGGGGGGATTAGATACGCAGTATTTT
>TRBJ2-5|TRBV13|few|-
CASSSRPGGETQYF
TGTGCCAGCAGCAGCCGCCCCGGGGGAGAGACCCAGTACTTC
>TRBJ2-5|TRBV7-8|-|TRBD2
CASSLNAGGVQETQYF
TGTGCCAGCAGCTTAAACGCGGGGGGGGTCCAAGAGACCCAGTACTTC
>TRBJ1-6|TRBV11-2|-|-
CASSLGGVFNSPLHF
TGTGCCAGCAGCCTAGGGGGAGTTTTTAATTCACCCCTCCACTTT
>TRBJ2-1|TRBV2|-|-
CASSDRSSSYNEQFF
TGTGCCAGCAGTGACCGGTCTTCCTCCTACAATGAGCAGTTCTTC
>TRBJ2-7|TRBV5-1|few|-
CASSEQPGQPYEQYF
TGCGCCAGCAGCGAACAGCCAGGACAGCCTTACGAGCAGTACTTC
>TRBJ2-7|TRBV6-2/TRBV6-3|-|TRBD2
CASTVTGLAYNEQYF
TGTGCCAGCACCGTAACGGGACTAGCCTACAATGAGCAGTACTTC
>TRBJ2-1|TRBV9|-|-
CASSTFDNEQFF
TGTGCCAGCAGCACGTTCGACAATGAGCAGTTCTTC
>TRBJ2-1|TRBV2|few|-
CASRPRPGEGNEQFF
TGTGCCAGCAGACCCCGCCCAGGGGAGGGCAATGAGCAGTTCTTC
>TRBJ2-3|TRBV5-5|-|-
CASSWSGATDTQYF
TGTGCCAGCAGCTGGTCGGGGGCCACAGATACGCAGTATTTT
>TRBJ2-1|TRBV15|-|TRBD1
CATSRGWTGGNEQFF
TGTGCCACCAGCAGGGGATGGACAGGGGGCAATGAGCAGTTCTTC
>TRBJ2-4|TRBV7-2|few|-
CASSGGALARNIQYF
TGTGCCAGCAGCGGCGGGGCGCTTGCCAGGAACATTCAGTACTTC
>TRBJ2-1|TRBV10-3|-|-
CAISDDRADEQFF
TGTGCCATCAGTGACGATCGCGCAGATGAGCAGTTCTTC
>TRBJ2-7|TRBV20-1|-|-
CSATGRAVTYEQYF
TGCAGTGCCACCGGACGAGCGGTTACCTACGAGCAGTACTTC
>TRBJ2-7|TRBV5-8|-|-
CASSLITGRQGEQYF
TGTGCCAGCAGCTTAATCACCGGACGACAAGGGGAGCAGTACTTC
>TRBJ2-5|TRBV3-1|few|TRBD2
CASSQEASGGVETQYF
TGTGCCAGCAGCCAAGAGGCTAGCGGGGGGGTCGAGACCCAGTACTTC
>TRBJ2-3|TRBV5-4|-|TRBD2
CASSLGLAGSADTQYF
TGTGCCAGCAGCTTGGGACTAGCGGGGTCGGCAGATACGCAGTATTTT
>TRBJ2-2|TRBV27|-|TRBD1
CASSFRGPSGELFF
TGTGCCAGCAGTTTTAGGGGGCCTAGCGGGGAGCTGTTTTTT
>TRBJ2-1|TRBV15|-|TRBD1
CATSRDRTGGTGEQFF
TGTGCCACCAGCAGAGACCGGACAGGGGGTACAGGTGAGCAGTTCTTC
>TRBJ1-6|TRBV7-2|few|-
CASRARTDNSPLHF
TGTGCCAGCAGAGCAAGGACGGATAATTCACCCCTCCACTTT
>TRBJ2-7|TRBV20-1|-|-
CSASARGLQGSYEQYF
TGCAGTGCCTCAGCGCGGGGGCTCCAAGGGTCTTACGAGCAGTACTTC